The 18 T cell receptor beta chains below come from one sample, sequenced in a study of shared clonotypes between healthy human individuals. Method: immunoSEQ multiplex PCR; TCRdb's copy keeps in-frame clones and lacks some. The sample yields millions of clones, 95% seen once. Sequenced: naive CD4+ T cells sorted from blood. The sample's subset: CD45RA+ positively selected. The receptor source for this set is a man younger than 35 in good health.

The rearrangement uses TRBV11-3 and TRBJ2-1, with D perhaps TRBD1 or TRBD2 (6 bases each). The V end was cut by 5 bases, the J end by 2 bases, with 13 bases between. Germline lookup yields CDR1 SGHNT and CDR2 YENEEA. This CDR3 contains 15 residues. CDR3 nucleotides: TGTGCCAGCAGCCAAGGGGGAGGAACCTACAATGAGCAGTTCTTC. Its protein product is CASSQGGGTYNEQFF.

The rearrangement links TRBV11-2 to TRBJ1-1; possibly TRBD1 for D (6 bases). V gave up 2 bases and J gave up 3 bases, with 13 bases separating them. CDR1 SGHAT and CDR2 FQNNGV come from the germline V gene. The CDR3 extends over 15 amino acids. DNA of the CDR3: TGTGCCAGCAGCTTACAGGGGTGGATTTACACTGAAGCTTTCTTT. Translation gives CASSLQGWIYTEAFF.

V gene TRBV9 combines with J gene TRBJ1-4, with 8 nucleotides matching TRBD1. Germline V lookup: CDR1 SGDLS, CDR2 YYNGEE. V lost 4 bases to trimming and J lost 6 bases; unmatched junction nucleotides: 8. There are 15 residues in the CDR3. CDR3 nucleotides: TGTGCCAGCAGCCCTCGGGACAGGAGAGATGAAAAACTGTTTTTT. Residues: CASSPRDRRDEKLFF.

This rearrangement joins TRBV6-6 to TRBJ1-1; D uncertain. Germline CDR1 reads MNHNY; CDR2 reads SVGAGI (reference sequence). This CDR3 contains 13 residues. The V and J ends lost 2 bases and 1 base respectively, with 5 bases between them. CDR3 amino acids: CASSYDWNTEAFF. Here the CDR3 DNA reads TGTGCCAGCAGTTACGACTGGAACACTGAAGCTTTCTTT.

This sequence joins TRBV15 and TRBJ1-6; no definite D call. Germline CDR1 and CDR2: LNHNV and YYDKDF (reference sequence). Trimming stripped 3 bases from V and 9 bases from J, with 6 bases between. The CDR3 loop spans 12 amino acids. CDR3 in amino acids: CATSSNFSPLHF. The CDR3 DNA follows: TGTGCCACCAGCAGTAACTTTTCACCCCTCCACTTT. Supplemented by reference TRBV15 and TRBJ1-6, the full variable domain reads DAMVIQNPRYQVTQFGKPVTLSCSQTLNHNVMYWYQQKSSQAPKLLFHYYDKDFNNEADTPDNFQSRRPNTSFCFLDIRSPGLGDTAMYLCATSSNFSPLHFGNGTRLTVT.

This clone was found once. CDR3 sequence: CAIRLSGSGYEQYF. Written as DNA, the CDR3 is TGTGCCATCAGGTTAAGCGGGAGTGGCTACGAGCAGTACTTC. V and J are TRBV10-3 and TRBJ2-7; 8 bases fit TRBD2. The CDR3 covers 14 residues. J gave up 3 bases and V 6 bases, and 7 bases lay outside the gene matches. Germline loops: CDR1 ENHRY, CDR2 SYGVKD.

The V call is TRBV10-1, the J call TRBJ1-1; D not resolved. Germline CDR1 and CDR2: WNHNN and SYGVQD (reference sequence). The CDR3 loop spans 13 amino acids. The V and J ends lost 2 bases and 6 bases respectively, with 10 bases between them. In DNA, the CDR3 is TGCGCCAGCAGTGAGCTAACAGAATCTGAAGCTTTCTTT. It codes for CASSELTESEAFF.

The chain carries TRBV11-2 and TRBJ2-7; D unclear. Deletions cut 0 bases from V and 3 bases from J, with 12 bases between. Germline CDR1 reads SGHAT; CDR2 reads FQNNGV. The CDR3 extends over 15 amino acids. DNA for the CDR3: TGTGCCAGCAGCTTAGATGAGGTGACCGACTACGAGCAGTACTTC. Translation: CASSLDEVTDYEQYF.

Note on this clone: The junction shows a germline mismatch at one end, possibly a read error. Written as DNA, the CDR3 is TGTGCCAGCAGTAACTCAGGGGTGCAAGAGACCCAGTACTTC. It encodes CASSNSGVQETQYF. V and J are TRBV6-5 and TRBJ2-5, with D maybe TRBD1 (6 bases). CDR1 and CDR2 from the germline V gene are MNHEY and SVGAGI. The CDR3 covers 14 residues.

The chain couples TRBV5-1 to TRBJ2-7; 8 positions match TRBD2. Germline CDR1 SGHRS, CDR2 YFSETQ. Trimming took 10 bases from V and 0 from J; bases not matched to a gene: 6. CDR3 length equals 13 residues. CDR3 in amino acids: CASKSGSSYEQYF. The CDR3 DNA is TGCGCCTCCAAGAGCGGGAGCTCCTACGAGCAGTACTTC.

The chain links TRBV30 to TRBJ1-5; no clear D. The CDR3 runs 12 residues. V lost 7 bases, J lost 0 bases, and 7 bases lay in between. Germline-derived CDR1 and CDR2 are GTSNPN and SVGIG (reference sequence). The chain's CDR3 is CASQDSNQPQHF. The CDR3, as DNA: TGTGCCTCCCAGGATAGCAATCAGCCCCAGCATTTT.

The chain combines TRBV30 with TRBJ1-1; D gene unclear. This CDR3 region has 13 residues. The V end was cut by 4 bases, the J end by 4 bases, with 13 bases between. Germline V gives CDR1 GTSNPN, CDR2 SVGIG (reference sequence). The DNA of the CDR3 is TGTGCCTGGATGCTTGACGGGGTCACTGAAGCTTTCTTT. This translates into CAWMLDGVTEAFF.

The chain couples TRBV19 to TRBJ2-3, with D unclear. This CDR3 is built from 14 residues. In germline, CDR1 is LNHDA, CDR2 SQIVND (reference sequence). With 7 bases removed from V and 1 base from J, the gap between germline ends came to 12 bases. Here the CDR3 DNA reads TGTGCCAGTAAACCGGACGGGCGCACAGATACGCAGTATTTT. The encoded protein is CASKPDGRTDTQYF.

The V and J genes are TRBV6-1 and TRBJ2-1; D gene ambiguous. CDR1 and CDR2 from the germline V gene are MNHNS and SASEGT. V was shortened by 4 bases and J by 9 bases, with 10 bases between the two germline ends. The CDR3 sequence is 12 residues long. The CDR3 sequence: CASSAPFGEQFF. The CDR3 nucleotides read TGTGCCAGCAGTGCCCCTTTTGGTGAGCAGTTCTTC.

This chain joins TRBV5-1 and TRBJ2-7; possibly TRBD1 or TRBD2 for D (5 bases each). Trimming shortened V by 4 bases and J by 3 bases, and 14 bases separated the two germline ends. The CDR3 spans 14 residues. The germline gives CDR1 SGHRS, CDR2 YFSETQ. DNA for the CDR3: TGCGCCAGCAGCCCCGGGACCAAAAGCTACGAGCAGTACTTC. Encoded protein: CASSPGTKSYEQYF.

The rearrangement joins TRBV10-3 to TRBJ2-2; TRBD1 matches at 10 bases. The CDR3 extends over 15 amino acids. The V gene's germline CDR1 is ENHRY and CDR2 SYGVKD. V dropped 6 bases and J dropped 5; count of bases not matched to a gene: 6. CDR3 loop: CAIRPDRGPTGELFF. The CDR3 DNA reads TGTGCCATCAGACCCGACAGGGGGCCTACCGGGGAGCTGTTTTTT.

The chain couples TRBV14 to TRBJ2-2, with TRBD1 identical over 8 bases. Germline V gives CDR1 SGHDN, CDR2 FVKESK. This CDR3 is built from 21 residues. V trimming: 2 bases; J trimming: 4 bases; junction bases outside the gene matches: 21. The CDR3 here is CASSQKRRRQGPLVSTGELFF. CDR3 bases: TGTGCCAGCAGCCAAAAACGTAGGAGACAGGGGCCCTTAGTAAGCACCGGGGAGCTGTTTTTT.

The chain carries TRBV6-1 and TRBJ1-4, with TRBD1 as a possible D gene (6 bases). The germline V gene encodes CDR1 MNHNS and CDR2 SASEGT. V was pared by 3 bases and J by 8 bases, with 10 bases between. CDR3 length: 13 residues. The CDR3 loop is CASSEQGYEKLFF. CDR3 nucleotide sequence: TGTGCCAGCAGTGAGCAGGGGTACGAAAAACTGTTTTTT.